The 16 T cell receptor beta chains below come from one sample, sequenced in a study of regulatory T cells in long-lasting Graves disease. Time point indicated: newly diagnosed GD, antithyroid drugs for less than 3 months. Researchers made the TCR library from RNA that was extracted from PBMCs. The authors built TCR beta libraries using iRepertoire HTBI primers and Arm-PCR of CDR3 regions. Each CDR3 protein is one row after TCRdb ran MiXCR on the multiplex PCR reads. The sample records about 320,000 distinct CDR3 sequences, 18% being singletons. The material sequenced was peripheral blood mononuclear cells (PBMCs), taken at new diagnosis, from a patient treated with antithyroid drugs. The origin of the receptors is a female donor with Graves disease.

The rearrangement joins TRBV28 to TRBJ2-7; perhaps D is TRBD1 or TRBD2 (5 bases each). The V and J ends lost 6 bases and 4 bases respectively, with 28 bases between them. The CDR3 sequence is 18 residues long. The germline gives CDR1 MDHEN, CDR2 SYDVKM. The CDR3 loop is CASSSYSSGPQDVYEQYF. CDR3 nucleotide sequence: TGTGCCAGCAGCTCCTACTCTTCGGGACCGCAGGATGTGTACGAGCAGTACTTC.

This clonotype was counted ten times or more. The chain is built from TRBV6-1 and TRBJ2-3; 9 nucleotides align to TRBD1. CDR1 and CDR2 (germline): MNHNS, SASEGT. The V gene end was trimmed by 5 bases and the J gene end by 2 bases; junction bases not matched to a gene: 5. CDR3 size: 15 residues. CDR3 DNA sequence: TGTGCCAGCAGTACCCGGGACAGGGTCACAGATACGCAGTATTTT. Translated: CASSTRDRVTDTQYF.

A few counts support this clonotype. The CDR3 bases are TGTGCCATCAGTGTACCGCCGGGACTAGCGGGAGTCTGGAGTGAGCAGTTCTTC. Translation gives CAISVPPGLAGVWSEQFF. The V gene is TRBV10-3, the J gene TRBJ2-1; 14 bases line up with TRBD2. Germline V CDR1 and CDR2: ENHRY, SYGVKD. This CDR3 contains 18 residues. V trimming: 4 bases; J trimming: 9 bases; junction bases outside the gene matches: 14.

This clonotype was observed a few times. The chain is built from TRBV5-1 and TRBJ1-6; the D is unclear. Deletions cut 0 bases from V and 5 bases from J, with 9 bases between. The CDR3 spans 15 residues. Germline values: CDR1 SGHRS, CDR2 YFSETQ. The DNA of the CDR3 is TGCGCCAGCAGCTTGGCCGGGTTCGATAATTCACCCCTCCACTTT. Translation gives CASSLAGFDNSPLHF. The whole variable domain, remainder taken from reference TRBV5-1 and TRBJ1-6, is KAGVTQTPRYLIKTRGQQVTLSCSPISGHRSVSWYQQTPGQGLQFLFEYFSETQRNKGNFPGRFSGRQFSNSRSEMNVSTLELGDSALYLCASSLAGFDNSPLHFGNGTRLTVT.

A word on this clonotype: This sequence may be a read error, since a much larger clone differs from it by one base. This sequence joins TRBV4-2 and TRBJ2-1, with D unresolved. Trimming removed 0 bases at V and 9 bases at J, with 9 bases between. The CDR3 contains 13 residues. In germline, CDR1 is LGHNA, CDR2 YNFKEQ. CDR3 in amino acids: CASSQDLVGEQFF. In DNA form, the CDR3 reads TGTGCCAGCAGCCAAGATCTAGTGGGTGAGCAGTTCTTC.

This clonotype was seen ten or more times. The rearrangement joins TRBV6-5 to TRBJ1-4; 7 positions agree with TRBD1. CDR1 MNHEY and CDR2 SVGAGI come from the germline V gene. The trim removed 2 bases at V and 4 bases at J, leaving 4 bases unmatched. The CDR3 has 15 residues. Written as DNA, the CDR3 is TGTGCCAGCAGTTACGGGGGACAGTTTAATGAAAAACTGTTTTTT. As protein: CASSYGGQFNEKLFF.

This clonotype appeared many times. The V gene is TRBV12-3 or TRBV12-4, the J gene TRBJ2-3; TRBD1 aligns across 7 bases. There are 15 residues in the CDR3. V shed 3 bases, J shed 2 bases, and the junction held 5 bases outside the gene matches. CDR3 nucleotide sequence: TGTGCCAGCAGTTTGGACAGGAGAGCCACAGATACGCAGTATTTT. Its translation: CASSLDRRATDTQYF.

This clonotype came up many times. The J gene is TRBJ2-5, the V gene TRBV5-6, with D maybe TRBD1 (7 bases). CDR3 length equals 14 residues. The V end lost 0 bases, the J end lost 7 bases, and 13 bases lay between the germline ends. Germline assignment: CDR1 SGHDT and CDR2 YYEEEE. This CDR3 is CASSLAGGKGTQYF. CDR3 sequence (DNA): TGTGCCAGCAGCTTGGCAGGGGGGAAGGGGACCCAGTACTTC. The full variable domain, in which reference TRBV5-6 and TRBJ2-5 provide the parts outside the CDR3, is DAGVTQSPTHLIKTRGQQVTLRCSPKSGHDTVSWYQQALGQGPQFIFQYYEEEERQRGNFPDRFSGHQFPNYSSELNVNALLLGDSALYLCASSLAGGKGTQYFGPGTRLLVL.

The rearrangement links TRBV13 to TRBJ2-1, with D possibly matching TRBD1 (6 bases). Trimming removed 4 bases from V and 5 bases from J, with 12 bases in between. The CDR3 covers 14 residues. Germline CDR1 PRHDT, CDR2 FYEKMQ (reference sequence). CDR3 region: CASSWNRAHNEQFF. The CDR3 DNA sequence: TGTGCCAGCAGCTGGAACAGGGCCCACAATGAGCAGTTCTTC.

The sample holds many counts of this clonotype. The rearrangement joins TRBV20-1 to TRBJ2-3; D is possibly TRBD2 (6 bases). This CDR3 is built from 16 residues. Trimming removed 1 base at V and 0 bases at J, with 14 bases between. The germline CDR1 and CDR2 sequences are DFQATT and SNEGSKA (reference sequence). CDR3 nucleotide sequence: TGCAGTGCTAGAGGATCCGGGGGAACTAGCACAGATACGCAGTATTTT. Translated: CSARGSGGTSTDTQYF.

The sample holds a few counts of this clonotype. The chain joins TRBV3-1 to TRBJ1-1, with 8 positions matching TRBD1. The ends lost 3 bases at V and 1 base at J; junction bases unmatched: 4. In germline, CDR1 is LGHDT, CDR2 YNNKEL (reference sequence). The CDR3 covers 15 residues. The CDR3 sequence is CASSHRDRWNTEAFF. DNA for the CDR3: TGTGCCAGCAGCCATCGGGACAGGTGGAACACTGAAGCTTTCTTT.

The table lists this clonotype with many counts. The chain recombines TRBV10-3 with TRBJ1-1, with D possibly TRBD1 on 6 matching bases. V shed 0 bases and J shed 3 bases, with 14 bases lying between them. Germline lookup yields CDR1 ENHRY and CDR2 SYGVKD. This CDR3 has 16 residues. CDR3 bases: TGTGCCATCAGTGAGTCCGCCCGGGGGGGCGACACTGAAGCTTTCTTT. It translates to CAISESARGGDTEAFF.

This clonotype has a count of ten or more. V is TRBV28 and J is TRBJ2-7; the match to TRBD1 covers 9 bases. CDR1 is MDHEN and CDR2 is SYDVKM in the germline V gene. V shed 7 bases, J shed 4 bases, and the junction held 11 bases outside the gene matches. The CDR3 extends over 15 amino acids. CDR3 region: CASKGWDRVRYEQYF. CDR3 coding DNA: TGTGCCAGCAAGGGTTGGGACAGGGTTAGGTACGAGCAGTACTTC.

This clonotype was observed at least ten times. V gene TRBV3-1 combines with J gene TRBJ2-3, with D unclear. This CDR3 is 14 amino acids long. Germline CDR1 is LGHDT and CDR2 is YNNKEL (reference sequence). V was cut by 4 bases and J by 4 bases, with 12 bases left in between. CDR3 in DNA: TGTGCCAGCAGCCCTCGACTTGGACCAGATACGCAGTATTTT. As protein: CASSPRLGPDTQYF.

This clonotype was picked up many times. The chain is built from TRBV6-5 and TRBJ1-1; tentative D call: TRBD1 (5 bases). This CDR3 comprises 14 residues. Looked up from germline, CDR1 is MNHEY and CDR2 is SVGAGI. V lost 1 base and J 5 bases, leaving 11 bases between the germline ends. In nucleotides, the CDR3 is TGTGCCAGCAGTTACTTAGACAGAAGTACTGAAGCTTTCTTT. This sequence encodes CASSYLDRSTEAFF.

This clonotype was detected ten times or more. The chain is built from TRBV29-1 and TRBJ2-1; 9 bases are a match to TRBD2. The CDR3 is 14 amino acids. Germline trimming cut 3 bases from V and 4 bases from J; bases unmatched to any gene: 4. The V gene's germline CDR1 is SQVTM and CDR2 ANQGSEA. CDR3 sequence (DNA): TGCAGCGTTGATGGACTAGCGAGTTACAATGAGCAGTTCTTC. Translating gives CSVDGLASYNEQFF.